This TCR beta chain was identified during a study of graft-versus-host responses after intestinal transplantation. Germline V lookup: CDR1 SQVTM, CDR2 ANQGSEA. The CDR3 runs to 16 residues. Trimming pared 0 bases from V and 2 bases from J, leaving 14 bases between. Generated by immunoSEQ multiplex PCR, the TCRdb table keeps only in-frame clones and is missing some. The sample gives about 21,000 clones, approximately 92% of which show up once; roughly 43% is in the top ten. The TCR comes from a human patient who received an intestinal transplant, so some T cells may come from the graft donor. This rearrangement joins TRBV29-1 to TRBJ2-1, with D uncertain. Sample: PBMCs, taken around 37 weeks after intestinal transplant. The DNA for the CDR3 is TGCAGCGTTGAAGATCGCGAGACTGTGACCTACAATGAGCAGTTCTTC. This sequence encodes CSVEDRETVTYNEQFF.